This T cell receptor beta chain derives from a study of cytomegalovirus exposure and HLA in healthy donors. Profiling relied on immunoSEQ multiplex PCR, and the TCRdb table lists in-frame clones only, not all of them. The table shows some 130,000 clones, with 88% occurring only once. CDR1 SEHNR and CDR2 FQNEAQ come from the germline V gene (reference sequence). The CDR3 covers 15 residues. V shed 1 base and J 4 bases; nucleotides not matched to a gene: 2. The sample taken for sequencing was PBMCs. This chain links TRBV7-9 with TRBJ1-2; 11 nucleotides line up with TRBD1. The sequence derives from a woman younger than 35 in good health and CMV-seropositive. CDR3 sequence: CASSLDGTGGYGYTF. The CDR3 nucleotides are TGTGCCAGCAGCTTAGACGGGACAGGGGGCTATGGCTACACCTTC.